The clone carrying this T cell receptor beta chain was recorded many times. What it binds is not known. This record belongs to a study of early T cells in non-severe SARS-CoV-2 infection. On the study more broadly: Unsorted whole-blood RNA was sequenced in bulk, leaving chains unpaired.

Study-wide points: Clonotype matching in VDJdb favored anti-spike CD8 responses and did not capture private and CD4 specificities.

Per the germline V gene, CDR1 is MNHNY and CDR2 is SVGAGI (reference sequence). The CDR3 runs to 13 residues. V lost 0 bases to trimming and J lost 10 bases, with 12 bases between them. Individual cDNA molecules received unique molecular identifiers. TCRdb used MiXCR to reprocess the 5' RACE reads, holding one entry per CDR3 protein. This sample has 80,000 or so distinct CDR3 sequences, with around 15% found just once. This sequence joins TRBV6-6 and TRBJ1-1; D is uncertain. The source is an adult who was a healthcare worker with PCR-confirmed SARS-CoV-2 infection or an uninfected control (not recorded which). Sequenced input: whole blood. CDR3 region: CASSYSLGSGAFF. The CDR3 nucleotides are TGTGCCAGCAGTTACTCGCTAGGGAGCGGAGCTTTCTTT.